This is a list of T cell receptor beta chains from one sample in a study of blood T cells in healthy people across ages. TCRdb called the 5' RACE reads again in MiXCR, with one record for every CDR3 protein. Here the sample spans fewer than 1,200,000 distinct CDR3 sequences, 20% to 25% being singletons. The same sample was also studied in work on T cells of mothers and their children.

The sample was blood. All receptors derive from a girl aged 2-10 years in good health. Each CDR3 is given with its conserved first and last residue. D genes are given only for firm matches. Not all rows give a size; the values are once, few, many and, for expanded clones, a class.

j_gene: TRBJ2-1; v_gene: TRBV6-5; abundance: .; d_gene: TRBD2; CDR3nt: TGTGCCAGCAGTTACTTCGCGGGAGCCAATGAGCAGTTCTTC; CDR3aa: CASSYFAGANEQFF
j_gene: TRBJ2-7; v_gene: TRBV2; abundance: .; d_gene: TRBD1; CDR3nt: TGTGCCAGCAGCCGGCCCCCGGGACAGGAAACTTACGAGCAGTACTTC; CDR3aa: CASSRPPGQETYEQYF
j_gene: TRBJ2-3; v_gene: TRBV14; abundance: few; d_gene: .; CDR3nt: TGTGCCAGCAGCCTCTTGACGGGACCCATGTCAATCGGGACGCAGTATTTT; CDR3aa: CASSLLTGPMSIGTQYF
j_gene: TRBJ2-5; v_gene: TRBV13; abundance: few; d_gene: .; CDR3nt: TGTGCCAGCAGGGTTGGACAGGAGACCCAGTACTTC; CDR3aa: CASRVGQETQYF
j_gene: TRBJ2-5; v_gene: TRBV29-1; abundance: .; d_gene: TRBD1; CDR3nt: TGCAGCGTGTGCCGGGACAGAGAAGAGACCCAGTACTTC; CDR3aa: CSVCRDREETQYF
j_gene: TRBJ2-1; v_gene: TRBV11-2; abundance: few; d_gene: TRBD2; CDR3nt: TGTGCCAGCAGCTTCGAGGGACTAGCGGGAATTAATGAGCAGTTCTTC; CDR3aa: CASSFEGLAGINEQFF
j_gene: TRBJ1-2; v_gene: TRBV9; abundance: .; d_gene: TRBD1; CDR3nt: TGTGCCAGCAGCGCACAGGGGGTCTACTATGGCTACACCTTC; CDR3aa: CASSAQGVYYGYTF
j_gene: TRBJ2-1; v_gene: TRBV7-8; abundance: .; d_gene: .; CDR3nt: TGTGCCAGCAGCCTTATAGGGCTTGACAATGAGCAGTTCTTC; CDR3aa: CASSLIGLDNEQFF
j_gene: TRBJ2-2; v_gene: TRBV12-3/TRBV12-4; abundance: .; d_gene: TRBD2; CDR3nt: TGTGCCAGCAGTACGCGGGGGGAGGACGGGGAGCTGTTTTTT; CDR3aa: CASSTRGEDGELFF
j_gene: TRBJ1-1; v_gene: TRBV12-3/TRBV12-4; abundance: .; d_gene: TRBD1; CDR3nt: TGTGCCAGCAGCGAGCTCCTAAACAGGGGGTCGGCGGCTTTCTTT; CDR3aa: CASSELLNRGSAAFF
j_gene: TRBJ2-2; v_gene: TRBV28; abundance: .; d_gene: TRBD1; CDR3nt: TGTGCCAGCAACGATCCGGGACAGCGGACCGGGGAGCTGTTTTTT; CDR3aa: CASNDPGQRTGELFF
j_gene: TRBJ1-2; v_gene: TRBV4-3; abundance: .; d_gene: .; CDR3nt: TGCGCCAGCAGCCGCGGGACCTATGGCTACACCTTC; CDR3aa: CASSRGTYGYTF
j_gene: TRBJ2-1; v_gene: TRBV6-1; abundance: few; d_gene: .; CDR3nt: TGTGCCAGCAGCGAACATCCGGGACCAGACAATGAGCAGTTCTTC; CDR3aa: CASSEHPGPDNEQFF
j_gene: TRBJ1-5; v_gene: TRBV12-3/TRBV12-4; abundance: .; d_gene: .; CDR3nt: TGTGCCAGCAGTTTAACAGGTTGGAATCAGCCCCAGCATTTT; CDR3aa: CASSLTGWNQPQHF
j_gene: TRBJ2-5; v_gene: TRBV12-3/TRBV12-4; abundance: .; d_gene: .; CDR3nt: TGTGCCGGCAGCTCACGACAGACTATCCAAGAGACCCAGTACTTC; CDR3aa: CAGSSRQTIQETQYF
j_gene: TRBJ1-1; v_gene: TRBV7-6; abundance: .; d_gene: .; CDR3nt: TGTGCCAGCAGCTCGGTTTTGGACACTGAAGCTTTCTTT; CDR3aa: CASSSVLDTEAFF
j_gene: TRBJ2-5; v_gene: TRBV2; abundance: .; d_gene: .; CDR3nt: TGTGCCAGCAAGGGGACGTGGGAGACCCAGTACTTC; CDR3aa: CASKGTWETQYF
j_gene: TRBJ2-5; v_gene: TRBV20-1; abundance: few; d_gene: .; CDR3nt: TGCAGTGCTAGTAGAGCGATTGCGGGGACCCAAGAGACCCAGTATTTC; CDR3aa: CSASRAIAGTQETQYF
j_gene: TRBJ1-5; v_gene: TRBV20-1; abundance: .; d_gene: TRBD1; CDR3nt: TGCAGTGCTAAAACAGGGGACAATCAGCCCCAGCATTTT; CDR3aa: CSAKTGDNQPQHF
j_gene: TRBJ2-1; v_gene: TRBV2; abundance: few; d_gene: .; CDR3nt: TGTGCCAGCAGGGTAGGGGACAATGAGCAGTTCTTC; CDR3aa: CASRVGDNEQFF
j_gene: TRBJ2-5; v_gene: TRBV10-3; abundance: .; d_gene: TRBD1; CDR3nt: TGTGCCATCAGGGGGACAGGGGGAGAGACCCAGTACTTC; CDR3aa: CAIRGTGGETQYF
j_gene: TRBJ2-7; v_gene: TRBV20-1; abundance: .; d_gene: TRBD1; CDR3nt: TGCAGTGCTAGTCCAAGGGGCCGGGACAGGCCTCAATTGTCCTACGAGCAGTACTTC; CDR3aa: CSASPRGRDRPQLSYEQYF
j_gene: TRBJ2-5; v_gene: TRBV5-1; abundance: .; d_gene: TRBD2; CDR3nt: TGCGCCAGCAGCTTATCGCGGACTAGCGAAGAGACCCAGTACTTC; CDR3aa: CASSLSRTSEETQYF
j_gene: TRBJ2-7; v_gene: TRBV5-1; abundance: .; d_gene: TRBD1; CDR3nt: TGCGCCAGCAGCTTGGCCGGCGGGACAGGGGCCTACGAGCAGTACTTC; CDR3aa: CASSLAGGTGAYEQYF
j_gene: TRBJ1-1; v_gene: TRBV6-6; abundance: .; d_gene: .; CDR3nt: TGTGCCACCGCCAGGGTAATTGAGGCTTTCTTT; CDR3aa: CATARVIEAFF
j_gene: TRBJ1-5; v_gene: TRBV10-3; abundance: .; d_gene: .; CDR3nt: TGTGCCATCAGTGAGGAGGGTTCCAATCAGCCCCAGCATTTT; CDR3aa: CAISEEGSNQPQHF
j_gene: TRBJ2-7; v_gene: TRBV28; abundance: many; d_gene: TRBD1; CDR3nt: TGTGCCAGCAGTTCAGCCGGGACAGGAACCTACGAGCAGTACTTC; CDR3aa: CASSSAGTGTYEQYF
j_gene: TRBJ2-1; v_gene: TRBV27; abundance: .; d_gene: TRBD2; CDR3nt: TGTGCCAGCAGCATTGGGCAGGGACTAGTTTACAATGAGCAGTTCTTC; CDR3aa: CASSIGQGLVYNEQFF
j_gene: TRBJ2-3; v_gene: TRBV6-2/TRBV6-3; abundance: .; d_gene: .; CDR3nt: TGTGCCAGCAGTCCTTTAGGCGCGGCAGATACGCAGTATTTT; CDR3aa: CASSPLGAADTQYF
j_gene: TRBJ1-5; v_gene: TRBV6-1; abundance: few; d_gene: .; CDR3nt: TGTGCCAGCAGTCAAACGCGACAGAGTTATAGCAATCAGCCCCAGCATTTT; CDR3aa: CASSQTRQSYSNQPQHF
j_gene: TRBJ2-7; v_gene: TRBV20-1; abundance: once; d_gene: TRBD1; CDR3nt: TGCAGTGCTAGTGGACGGACAGGGGGTTTTAACGAGCAGTACTTC; CDR3aa: CSASGRTGGFNEQYF
j_gene: TRBJ1-5; v_gene: TRBV20-1; abundance: .; d_gene: TRBD1; CDR3nt: TGCAGTGCTGTCCCGGGACAGGGAGCCATTCACCAGCATTTT; CDR3aa: CSAVPGQGAIHQHF
j_gene: TRBJ2-6; v_gene: TRBV12-3/TRBV12-4; abundance: .; d_gene: .; CDR3nt: TGTGCCAGCAGAACCGGCGGATCTGGGGCCAACGTCCTGACTTTC; CDR3aa: CASRTGGSGANVLTF
j_gene: TRBJ2-7; v_gene: TRBV7-3; abundance: few; d_gene: TRBD2; CDR3nt: TGTGCCAGCAGCCCAAGCGGCCTAGCGGGAGGTGAGCAGTACTTC; CDR3aa: CASSPSGLAGGEQYF
j_gene: TRBJ2-3; v_gene: TRBV12-3/TRBV12-4; abundance: few; d_gene: TRBD1; CDR3nt: TGTGCCAGCAGACCTGACAGGGGGCTAGGCTGGGGTAATACGCAGTATTTT; CDR3aa: CASRPDRGLGWGNTQYF
j_gene: TRBJ2-4; v_gene: TRBV11-1; abundance: .; d_gene: .; CDR3nt: TGTGCCAGCAGCCTTGTAAACGACATTCAGTACTTC; CDR3aa: CASSLVNDIQYF
j_gene: TRBJ2-5; v_gene: TRBV29-1; abundance: .; d_gene: TRBD2; CDR3nt: TGCAGCGTGCTGGGACTAGCGGGGGAGTGGGAGACCCAGTACTTC; CDR3aa: CSVLGLAGEWETQYF
j_gene: TRBJ1-1; v_gene: TRBV29-1; abundance: few; d_gene: .; CDR3nt: TGCAGCGTTGTACGGGAAGCTGAAGCTTTCTTT; CDR3aa: CSVVREAEAFF
j_gene: TRBJ1-5; v_gene: TRBV28; abundance: .; d_gene: .; CDR3nt: TGTGCCAGCAGCCCGGACCTTCTGGGGGTGAATCAGCCCCAGCATTTT; CDR3aa: CASSPDLLGVNQPQHF
j_gene: TRBJ2-3; v_gene: TRBV12-3/TRBV12-4; abundance: .; d_gene: TRBD2; CDR3nt: TGTGCCAGCAAATCAGGGGGGACTAGCGGAAACACAGATACGCAGTATTTT; CDR3aa: CASKSGGTSGNTDTQYF
j_gene: TRBJ2-3; v_gene: TRBV6-1; abundance: few; d_gene: TRBD2; CDR3nt: TGTGCCAGCACCTTTACTAGCGGGATCACAGATACGCAGTATTTT; CDR3aa: CASTFTSGITDTQYF
j_gene: TRBJ2-7; v_gene: TRBV11-3; abundance: .; d_gene: .; CDR3nt: TGTGCCAGCAGCTTAACGGCGCACGAGCAGTACTTC; CDR3aa: CASSLTAHEQYF
j_gene: TRBJ2-1; v_gene: TRBV24-1; abundance: .; d_gene: TRBD2; CDR3nt: TGTGCCACCAGTGATCCCAGCGGGGGGGATAGCTCCTACAATGAGCAGTTCTTC; CDR3aa: CATSDPSGGDSSYNEQFF
j_gene: TRBJ2-1; v_gene: TRBV6-6; abundance: few; d_gene: .; CDR3nt: TGTGCCAGCAGGGGGGGGCCTTTCGGGAATGAGCAGTTCTTC; CDR3aa: CASRGGPFGNEQFF
j_gene: TRBJ2-1; v_gene: TRBV10-3; abundance: .; d_gene: .; CDR3nt: TGTGCCATCAGTGAGACTACCTATGAGCAGTTCTTC; CDR3aa: CAISETTYEQFF
j_gene: TRBJ1-1; v_gene: TRBV10-3; abundance: few; d_gene: .; CDR3nt: TGTGCCATCAGTGGAAAACAGGGCATGAACACTGAAGCTTTCTTT; CDR3aa: CAISGKQGMNTEAFF
j_gene: TRBJ2-1; v_gene: TRBV24-1; abundance: .; d_gene: TRBD2; CDR3nt: TGTGCCACCAGTGACCGTAGACTAGCGGGAGGCCATGAGCAGTTCTTC; CDR3aa: CATSDRRLAGGHEQFF
j_gene: TRBJ2-1; v_gene: TRBV29-1; abundance: .; d_gene: .; CDR3nt: TGCAGCGTTGAAGATTGGGGGGATGAGCAGTTCTTC; CDR3aa: CSVEDWGDEQFF
j_gene: TRBJ2-3; v_gene: TRBV5-6; abundance: few; d_gene: .; CDR3nt: TGTGCCAGCACCCCCACTCTCCCTACAGATACGCAGTATTTT; CDR3aa: CASTPTLPTDTQYF
j_gene: TRBJ2-5; v_gene: TRBV3-1; abundance: .; d_gene: .; CDR3nt: TGTGCCAGCAAGGGCTCCCAAGAGACCCAGTACTTC; CDR3aa: CASKGSQETQYF